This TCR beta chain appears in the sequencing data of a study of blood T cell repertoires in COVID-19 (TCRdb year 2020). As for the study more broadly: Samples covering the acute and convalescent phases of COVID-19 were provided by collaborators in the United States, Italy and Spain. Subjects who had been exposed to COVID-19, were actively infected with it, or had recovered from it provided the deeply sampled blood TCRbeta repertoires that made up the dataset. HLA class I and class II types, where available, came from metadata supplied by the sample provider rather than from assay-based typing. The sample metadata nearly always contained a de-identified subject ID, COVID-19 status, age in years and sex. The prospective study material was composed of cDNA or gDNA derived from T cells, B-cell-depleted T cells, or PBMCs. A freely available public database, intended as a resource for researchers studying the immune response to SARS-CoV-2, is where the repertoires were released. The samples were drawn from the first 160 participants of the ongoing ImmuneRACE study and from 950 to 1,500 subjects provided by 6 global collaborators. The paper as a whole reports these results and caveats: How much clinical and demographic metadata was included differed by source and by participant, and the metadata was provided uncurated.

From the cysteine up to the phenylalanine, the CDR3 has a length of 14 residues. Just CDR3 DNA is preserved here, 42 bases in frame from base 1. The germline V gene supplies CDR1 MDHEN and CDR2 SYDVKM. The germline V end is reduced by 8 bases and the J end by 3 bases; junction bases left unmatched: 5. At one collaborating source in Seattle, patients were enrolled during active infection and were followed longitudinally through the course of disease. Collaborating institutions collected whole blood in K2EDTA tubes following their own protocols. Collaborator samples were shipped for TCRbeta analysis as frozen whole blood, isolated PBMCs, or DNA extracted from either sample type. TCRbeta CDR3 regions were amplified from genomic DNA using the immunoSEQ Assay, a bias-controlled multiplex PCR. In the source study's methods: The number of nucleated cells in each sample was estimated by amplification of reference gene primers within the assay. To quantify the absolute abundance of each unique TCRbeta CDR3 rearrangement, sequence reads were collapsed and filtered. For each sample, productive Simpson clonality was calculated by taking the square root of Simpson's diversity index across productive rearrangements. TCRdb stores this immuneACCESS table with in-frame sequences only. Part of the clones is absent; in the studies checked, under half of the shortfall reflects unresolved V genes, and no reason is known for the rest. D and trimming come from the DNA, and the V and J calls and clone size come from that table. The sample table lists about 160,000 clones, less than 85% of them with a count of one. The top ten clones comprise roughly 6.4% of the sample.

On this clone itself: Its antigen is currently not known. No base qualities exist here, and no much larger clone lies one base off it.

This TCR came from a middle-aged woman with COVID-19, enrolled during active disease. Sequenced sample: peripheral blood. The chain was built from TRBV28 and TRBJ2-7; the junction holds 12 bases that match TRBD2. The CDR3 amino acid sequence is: CASWTSGIFYEQYF. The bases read TGTGCCAGCTGGACTAGCGGGATTTTCTACGAGCAGTACTTC.